This TCR beta chain comes out of a study of blood T cell repertoires in COVID-19. Sequenced by immunoSEQ multiplex PCR; TCRdb stores in-frame clones only, minus some. The sample holds 270,000 or so clones, approximately 90% seen once. Ages ranged from roughly 18 to 100 years, with residence in about 23 US areas. Participants had their cohort set by participant-reported clinical history. Up to 2 weeks before entering the study, exposed participants had met a COVID-19 case. The CDR3 has 15 residues. Germline CDR1 reads SGHVS; CDR2 reads FQNEAQ. J lost 5 bases, V lost 1 base, and 4 bases had no gene match.

The chain carries TRBV7-8 and TRBJ1-2, with 10 positions matching TRBD1. The TCR comes from a man aged 40-49 years who had been exposed to COVID-19. Sequences were obtained from PBMCs or T cells enriched from blood (not recorded which). DNA of the CDR3: TGTGCCAGCAGCTTAGTTAGGACAGGGGGTTATGGCTACACCTTC. It yields the protein CASSLVRTGGYGYTF.